The sequence of this TCR beta chain was determined in a study of blood T cell repertoires in COVID-19 (TCRdb year 2020). Looking at the study overall: Samples from collaborators originated in the United States, Italy and Spain and spanned both the acute and convalescent phases of COVID-19. HLA class I and class II types, where available, came from metadata supplied by the sample provider rather than from assay-based typing. The dataset comprised deeply sampled blood TCRbeta repertoires from subjects exposed to, actively infected with, or recovered from COVID-19. The prospective study material was composed of cDNA or gDNA derived from T cells, B-cell-depleted T cells, or PBMCs. The samples were drawn from two sources: the first 160 participants of the ongoing ImmuneRACE study, and over 950 subjects contributed by 6 global collaborators. A de-identified subject ID, COVID-19 status, age in years and sex were almost always included in the sample metadata. The repertoires were released in a freely available public database intended as a resource for research on the immune response to SARS-CoV-2. Here is what the overall study found, with its caveats: How much clinical and demographic metadata was included differed by source and by participant, and the metadata was provided uncurated.

The immunoSEQ Assay, a bias-controlled multiplex PCR, was used to amplify TCRbeta CDR3 regions from genomic DNA. The authors' pipeline ran thus. The number of nucleated cells in each sample was estimated by amplification of reference gene primers within the assay. To quantify the absolute abundance of each unique TCRbeta CDR3 rearrangement, sequence reads were collapsed and filtered. Productive Simpson clonality was computed per sample as the square root of Simpson's diversity index over productive rearrangements. TCRdb provides this immuneACCESS table in a form limited to in-frame rearrangements. Some clones are lacking; in checked studies, under half of them reflect an unresolved V gene, and why the rest are absent is not known. The V and J calls and clone size are taken from that table; D and trimming were inferred from the DNA. The sample table contains about 270,000 clones; only one count was recorded for approximately 86% of them. The ten largest clonotypes hold 2.5% to 3.5% of the sample.

The collaborating institutions used their own protocols to collect whole blood in K2EDTA tubes. For TCRbeta analysis, collaborators shipped samples as frozen whole blood, isolated PBMCs, or DNA extracted from either of those sample types. The CDR3, from cysteine to phenylalanine, totals 15 residues. Kept here is only the CDR3 DNA, which spans 45 bases and is read in frame from base 1. Trimming takes 7 bases off V and 1 base off J; junction bases not matched to a gene: 3. The CDR1 and CDR2 encoded by the germline V gene are MNHEY and SVGAGI. Regarding this clone: Which antigen it targets is not known. No base qualities exist here, and no much larger clone lies one base off it.

This clonotype originated in a woman aged 18-29 years with acute or convalescent COVID-19. Source material: peripheral blood. The sequence joins TRBV6-5 to TRBJ2-2; TRBD2 aligns with 10 central bases. The CDR3 corresponds to CASTRLAGNTGELFF. The DNA sequence is as follows: TGTGCCAGCACCAGACTAGCGGGGAACACCGGGGAGCTGTTTTTT.